The 22 T cell receptor beta chains below were found in one sample sequenced in a study of cytomegalovirus exposure and HLA in healthy donors. With 60 Vbeta and 13 Jbeta primers, the PCR was carried out. TCRdb's table, derived via immunoSEQ multiplex PCR, lists solely in-frame clones and lacks some. The data contain under 200,000 clones, roughly 79% of them singletons. Sequenced input: PBMCs. These receptors were collected from a man between 25 and 39 years old in good health and CMV-seronegative.

The chain joins TRBV20-1 to TRBJ1-1; D gene unclear. The germline V gene has CDR1 DFQATT and CDR2 SNEGSKA (reference sequence). Trimming stripped 6 bases from V and 6 bases from J, with 11 bases between. The CDR3 sequence is 11 residues long. DNA of the CDR3: TGCAGTGCCCAGAGGAGTGCTGAAGCTTTCTTT. It codes for CSAQRSAEAFF.

In its sample, this clone was seen a few times. V usage is TRBV5-1 and J usage is TRBJ1-1; D ambiguous. Germline values: CDR1 SGHRS, CDR2 YFSETQ. The CDR3 covers 14 residues. The V end was cut by 4 bases, the J end by 1 base, with 11 bases between. The CDR3 DNA reads as TGCGCCAGCAGCCGAAGCGGAGAGAACACTGAAGCTTTCTTT. Translated, it gives CASSRSGENTEAFF.

This chain links TRBV10-2 with TRBJ2-7, with TRBD1 matching 8 bases. The ends lost 9 bases at V and 4 bases at J; junction bases unmatched: 8. Germline CDR1 is WSHSY and CDR2 is SAAADI. This CDR3 is 13 amino acids long. The CDR3 region is CASRETGAYEQYF. Written as DNA, the CDR3 is TGCGCCAGTCGGGAGACAGGGGCATACGAGCAGTACTTC.

CDR3 protein: CASSLSMGDRQSSYNSPLHF. The CDR3 bases are TGTGCCAGCAGCTTATCCATGGGGGACAGACAAAGCTCCTATAATTCACCCCTCCACTTT. This rearrangement joins TRBV13 to TRBJ1-6; 7 nucleotides line up with TRBD1. The ends lost 2 bases at V and 0 bases at J; junction bases unmatched: 13. There are 20 residues in the CDR3. Germline V gene data show CDR1 as PRHDT and CDR2 as FYEKMQ (reference sequence).

The chain uses TRBV7-9 and TRBJ2-2; 7 bases fit TRBD2. Germline V CDR1 and CDR2: SEHNR, FQNEAQ (reference sequence). This CDR3 has 14 residues. V lost 8 bases to trimming and J lost 1 base; unmatched junction nucleotides: 4. The CDR3 DNA follows: TGTGCCAGCGTGGCGGGAGAGAACACCGGGGAGCTGTTTTTT. Translation: CASVAGENTGELFF.

This clone was counted a single time. This sequence joins TRBV6-1 and TRBJ2-2; perhaps TRBD2 as D (6 bases). The germline gives CDR1 MNHNS, CDR2 SASEGT. Trimming pared 6 bases from V and 6 bases from J, leaving 14 bases between. This CDR3 is 14 amino acids long. The chain's CDR3 is CASREMRESGELFF. The CDR3 DNA is TGTGCCAGCAGGGAGATGCGGGAATCCGGGGAGCTGTTTTTT.

The rearrangement joins TRBV4-1 to TRBJ1-1, with TRBD1 as a possible D gene (6 bases). The CDR3 spans 17 residues. CDR1 MGHRA and CDR2 YSYEKL come from the germline V gene. V was cut by 5 bases and J by 4 bases, with 23 bases left in between. The CDR3 loop reads CASSYGSGGEAGTEAFF. DNA of the CDR3: TGCGCCAGCAGCTATGGGAGCGGGGGCGAAGCGGGCACTGAAGCTTTCTTT.

The chain employs TRBV13 and TRBJ2-7, with D possibly matching TRBD2 (6 bases). Germline lookup yields CDR1 PRHDT and CDR2 FYEKMQ (reference sequence). CDR3 length: 13 amino acids. V lost 6 bases and J 3 bases, leaving 12 bases between the germline ends. CDR3 coding DNA: TGTGCCAGCAGAGGGACTTCTCACTACGAGCAGTACTTC. This sequence encodes CASRGTSHYEQYF.

This clone was seen a handful of times. The rearrangement links TRBV19 to TRBJ2-5, with a tentative D call TRBD2 (6 bases). The CDR3 spans 14 residues. The germline CDR1 and CDR2 sequences are LNHDA and SQIVND (reference sequence). Trimming removed 5 bases from V and 2 bases from J, with 12 bases in between. The CDR3 bases are TGTGCCAGTAGTCGCAGCGGGCCGCAAGAGACCCAGTACTTC. Encoded protein: CASSRSGPQETQYF.

The rearrangement joins TRBV6-7 to TRBJ2-2; D remains ambiguous. TRBV6-7 is identified as an open reading frame with a role that is uncertain. V was trimmed by 0 bases and J by 5 bases, leaving 16 bases between them. This CDR3 has 17 amino acids. CDR3 in amino acids: CASSYSNRSGWTGELFF. The CDR3 nucleotides are TGTGCCAGCAGTTACTCGAATAGGTCCGGGTGGACCGGGGAGCTGTTTTTT.

The chain joins TRBV10-3 to TRBJ2-3; D possibly corresponds to TRBD2 (7 bases). The CDR3 covers 15 residues. Germline assignment: CDR1 ENHRY and CDR2 SYGVKD. V was trimmed by 8 bases and J by 6 bases, leaving 21 bases between them. For the CDR3, the DNA is TGTGCCATCGCTGAGGGGGGGAGCCAAGGGGATACGCAGTATTTT. It translates to CAIAEGGSQGDTQYF.

The chain is built from TRBV6-5 and TRBJ1-2, with TRBD1 matching over 7 bases. The CDR3 runs 15 residues. With 5 bases clipped from V and 4 bases from J, the junction kept 10 bases outside the gene matches. Per germline, CDR1 MNHEY and CDR2 SVGAGI. CDR3 sequence reads: CASSPRLGQIYGYTF. The CDR3 DNA reads as TGTGCCAGCAGTCCACGACTGGGACAGATCTATGGCTACACCTTC.

The V call is TRBV5-1, the J call TRBJ2-1; 11 nucleotides align to TRBD2. Losses at the gene ends were 0 bases for V and 6 bases for J; bases not matched to a gene: 2. This CDR3 has 15 amino acids. Germline-derived CDR1 and CDR2 are SGHRS and YFSETQ. As DNA, the CDR3 is TGCGCCAGCAGCTTGGGACTAGCGGGAAGCAATGAGCAGTTCTTC. Protein product: CASSLGLAGSNEQFF.

The rearrangement joins TRBV21-1 to TRBJ2-3; the D call TRBD2 from the table was never checked on the DNA. TRBV21-1 is a recognized pseudogene. The CDR3 totals 17 residues. The CDR3 DNA is TGTGCCAGCAGCAAAGTACCCCTCTTCTGTGCGGCTGATACGCAGTATTTT. It is translated as CASSKVPLFCAADTQYF.

V and J are TRBV5-1 and TRBJ2-7, with 7 nucleotides matching TRBD2. Germline values: CDR1 SGHRS, CDR2 YFSETQ. The CDR3 has 16 amino acids. V shed 0 bases, J shed 0 bases, and the junction held 6 bases outside the gene matches. This CDR3 is CASSLGAGLNSYEQYF. As DNA, the CDR3 is TGCGCCAGCAGCTTGGGAGCGGGACTCAACTCCTACGAGCAGTACTTC.

J is TRBJ2-1 and V is TRBV5-4, with D possibly being TRBD1 (7 bases). The CDR3 sequence is 16 residues long. Germline CDR1 reads SGHNT; CDR2 reads YYREEE (reference sequence). V was shortened by 6 bases and J by 4 bases, with 20 bases between the two germline ends. CDR3 nucleotide sequence: TGTGCCAGCATCCAGGGCGGGACAGAACCGTACAATGAGCAGTTCTTC. It codes for CASIQGGTEPYNEQFF.

The chain couples TRBV7-9 to TRBJ1-4; tentatively, D is TRBD1 (6 bases). Between the trimmed V and J ends, which lost 4 bases and 4 bases, there was a span of 10 bases. Looked up from germline, CDR1 is SEHNR and CDR2 is FQNEAQ (reference sequence). The CDR3 extends over 14 amino acids. The chain's CDR3 is CASSSTGNNEKLFF. The CDR3 nucleotides are TGTGCCAGCAGCTCGACAGGAAATAATGAAAAACTGTTTTTT.

The chain combines TRBV19 with TRBJ1-2, with a possible D match to TRBD1 (6 bases). The CDR3 totals 17 residues. V was clipped by 9 bases and J by 5 bases, with 28 bases between them. In germline, CDR1 is LNHDA, CDR2 SQIVND (reference sequence). The CDR3, as DNA: TGTGCCAGCTGCGAAGGGGGGGGAGCCCAGAGGGGATATGGCTACACCTTC. Residues: CASCEGGGAQRGYGYTF.

This clone was counted between two and nine times. The chain is built from TRBV7-2 and TRBJ2-2; no reliable D call. V dropped 5 bases and J dropped 5 bases, with 12 bases sitting between them. CDR1 and CDR2 (germline): SGHTA, FQGNSA. The CDR3 has 14 amino acids. The CDR3 DNA is TGTGCCAGCAGCCCCATTTCCGGGACCGGGGAGCTGTTTTTT. Residues: CASSPISGTGELFF.

The J gene is TRBJ2-7, the V gene TRBV11-2; 8 bases align to TRBD2. This CDR3 has 15 residues. J was trimmed by 0 bases and V by 0 bases; bases with no gene match: 1. Germline CDR1 reads SGHAT; CDR2 reads FQNNGV. In nucleotides, the CDR3 is TGTGCCAGCAGCTTAGAACTAGCGGCCTCCTACGAGCAGTACTTC. Its protein is CASSLELAASYEQYF.

The V and J genes are TRBV29-1 and TRBJ1-2; TRBD1 matches at 12 bases. The CDR3 totals 15 residues. Germline V CDR1 and CDR2: SQVTM, ANQGSEA. Trimming cost V 3 bases and J 3 bases; bases outside gene matches: 5. CDR3 amino acids: CSVEGTGGYDYGYTF. The CDR3 DNA reads as TGCAGCGTTGAGGGGACAGGGGGCTACGACTATGGCTACACCTTC.

The chain recombines TRBV19 with TRBJ2-7; 10 bases agree with TRBD1. Looked up from germline, CDR1 is LNHDA and CDR2 is SQIVND (reference sequence). The CDR3 runs 16 residues. V trimming: 3 bases; J trimming: 2 bases; junction bases outside the gene matches: 7. The CDR3 sequence is CASSIAGTGEPYEQYF. The CDR3 region has the DNA TGTGCCAGTAGTATCGCCGGGACAGGGGAACCCTACGAGCAGTACTTC.